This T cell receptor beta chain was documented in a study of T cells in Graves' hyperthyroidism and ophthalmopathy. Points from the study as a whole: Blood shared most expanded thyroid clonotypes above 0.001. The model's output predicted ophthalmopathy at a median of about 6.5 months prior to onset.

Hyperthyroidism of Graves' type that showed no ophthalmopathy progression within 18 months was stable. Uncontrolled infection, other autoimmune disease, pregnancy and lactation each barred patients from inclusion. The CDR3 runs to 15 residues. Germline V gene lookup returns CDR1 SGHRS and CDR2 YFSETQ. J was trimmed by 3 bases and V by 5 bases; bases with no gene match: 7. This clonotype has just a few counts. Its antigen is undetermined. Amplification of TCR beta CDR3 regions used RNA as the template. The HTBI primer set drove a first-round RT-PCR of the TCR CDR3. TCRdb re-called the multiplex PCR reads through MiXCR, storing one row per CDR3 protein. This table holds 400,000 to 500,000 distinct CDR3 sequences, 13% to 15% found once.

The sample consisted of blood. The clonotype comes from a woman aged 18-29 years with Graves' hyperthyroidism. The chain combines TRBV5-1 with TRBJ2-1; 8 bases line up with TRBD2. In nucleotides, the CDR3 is TGCGCCAGCAGAGAAAGCGGGAGACTCTACAATGAGCAGTTCTTC. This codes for CASRESGRLYNEQFF.